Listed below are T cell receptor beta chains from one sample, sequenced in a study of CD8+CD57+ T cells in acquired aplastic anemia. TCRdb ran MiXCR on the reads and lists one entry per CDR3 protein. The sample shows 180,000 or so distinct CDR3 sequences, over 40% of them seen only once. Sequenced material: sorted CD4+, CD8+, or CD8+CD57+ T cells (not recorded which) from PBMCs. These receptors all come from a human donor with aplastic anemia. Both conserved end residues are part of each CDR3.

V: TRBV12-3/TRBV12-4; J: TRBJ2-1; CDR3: CASSPRGTRKQFF
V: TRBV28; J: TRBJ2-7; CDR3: CASFSPTFPDEQYF
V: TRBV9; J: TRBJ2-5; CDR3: CASSATGGYAETQYF
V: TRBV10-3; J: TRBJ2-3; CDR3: CAIMAGSTDTQYF
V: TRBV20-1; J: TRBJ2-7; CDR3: CSAPTGATVAYEQYF
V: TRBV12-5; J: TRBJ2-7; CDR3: CASGLVAGQGIPYEQYF
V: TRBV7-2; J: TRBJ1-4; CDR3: CASTLTGVHEKLFF
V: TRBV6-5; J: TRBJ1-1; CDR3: CASRQTTSEAFF
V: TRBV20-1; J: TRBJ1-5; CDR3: CSARDLGTAVEQPQHF
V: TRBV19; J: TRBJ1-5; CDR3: CASTGAGQGPQHF
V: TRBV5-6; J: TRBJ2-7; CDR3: CASSLEGVYEQYF
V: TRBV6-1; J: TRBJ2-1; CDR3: CASRRDRGPGEQFF
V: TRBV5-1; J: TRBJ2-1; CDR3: CASSLGQGTYNEQFF
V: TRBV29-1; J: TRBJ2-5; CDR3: CSSYDRIQGTQYF
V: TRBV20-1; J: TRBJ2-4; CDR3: CSADGDLAKNIQYF
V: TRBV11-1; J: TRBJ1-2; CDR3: CASSWDRENGYTF
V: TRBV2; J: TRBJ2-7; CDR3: CASSLPGQAEQYF
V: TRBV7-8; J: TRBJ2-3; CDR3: CASHQRGLGTDTQYF
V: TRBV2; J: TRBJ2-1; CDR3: CASKLAGYNEQFF
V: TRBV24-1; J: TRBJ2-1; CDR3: CATSTAGGVGEQFF
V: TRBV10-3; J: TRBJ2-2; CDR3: CAIRLDRANTGELFF
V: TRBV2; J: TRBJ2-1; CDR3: CASRPAGGQHNEQFF
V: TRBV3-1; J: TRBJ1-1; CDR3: CASSPTRGTEAFF
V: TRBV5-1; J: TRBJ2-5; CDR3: CASSLAGTGEETQYF
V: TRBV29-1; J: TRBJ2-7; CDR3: CSVEDGNSYEQYF